The 16 T cell receptor beta chains below were found in one sample sequenced in a study of regulatory T cells in long-lasting Graves disease. Time point: persistent/refractory GD, antithyroid drugs over 5 years with positive TRAb. From RNA extracted from PBMCs, the TCR library was made. Arm-PCR with iRepertoire HTBI primers amplified the CDR3 regions for these TCR beta libraries. A single record per CDR3 protein comes from TCRdb applying MiXCR to the multiplex PCR reads. Of nearly 350,000 distinct CDR3 sequences listed, around a fifth are singletons. Sequenced material: peripheral blood mononuclear cells (PBMCs), taken when the disease was refractory, from a patient treated with antithyroid drugs. The origin of the receptors is a female donor with Graves disease.

This clonotype has at least ten counts. CDR3 in amino acids: CASSPEESGYTF. The DNA of the CDR3 is TGTGCCAGCTCACCAGAGGAATCTGGCTACACCTTC. This chain uses TRBV18 with TRBJ1-2; D is ambiguous. V was cut by 2 bases and J by 7 bases, with 8 bases left in between. This CDR3 region has 12 residues. Germline V gene data show CDR1 as KGHSH and CDR2 as LQKENI.

This clonotype was seen a handful of times. V gene TRBV2 combines with J gene TRBJ2-3; a possible D gene is TRBD2 (6 bases). Trimming took off 9 bases at V and 5 bases at J, with 21 bases between the two ends. Germline values: CDR1 SNHLY, CDR2 FYNNEI. The CDR3 loop spans 15 amino acids. CDR3 sequence (DNA): TGTGCCAGTGGGACGACTAGGGGCTTCGAAGATACGCAGTATTTT. Translating gives CASGTTRGFEDTQYF.

This clonotype was observed a few times. This chain uses TRBV9 with TRBJ1-4; 8 nucleotides agree with TRBD1. Germline CDR1 SGDLS, CDR2 YYNGEE. The junction had 10 bases not matched to a gene; V was cut back by 1 base and J by 8 bases. This CDR3 is 16 amino acids long. This CDR3 reads CASSVSPDRGREKLFF. For the CDR3, the DNA is TGTGCCAGCAGCGTATCCCCCGACAGGGGTCGGGAAAAACTGTTTTTT. Filled out from reference TRBV9 and TRBJ1-4, the complete variable domain reads DSGVTQTPKHLITATGQRVTLRCSPRSGDLSVYWYQQSLDQGLQFLIQYYNGEERAKGNILERFSAQQFPDLHSELNLSSLELGDSALYFCASSVSPDRGREKLFFGSGTQLSVL.

Regarding this clonotype: The missing conserved phenylalanine or tryptophan at the end of this CDR3 makes a read error likely. The CDR3 sequence: CASSPSHNTEAFC. The CDR3 nucleotides read TGTGCCAGCAGCCCGAGCCACAACACTGAAGCTTTCTGT. V usage is TRBV9 and J usage is TRBJ1-1; D remains ambiguous. This CDR3 contains 13 residues. Deletions cut 4 bases from V and 2 bases from J, with 9 bases between. Germline-derived CDR1 and CDR2 are SGDLS and YYNGEE.

V is TRBV6-1 and J is TRBJ1-3; 8 nucleotides line up with TRBD1. The CDR3 contains 16 residues. Per the germline V gene, CDR1 is MNHNS and CDR2 is SASEGT. V dropped 6 bases and J dropped 0; count of bases not matched to a gene: 7. CDR3 bases: TGTGCCAGCAGCTTCGGGACAGGCGGCTCTGGAAACACCATATATTTT. Translated: CASSFGTGGSGNTIYF.

This clonotype was observed many times. The chain has TRBV5-1 and TRBJ2-1; TRBD1 matches 9 bases. CDR3 size: 14 residues. Germline V lookup: CDR1 SGHRS, CDR2 YFSETQ. Trimming cost V 7 bases and J 4 bases; bases outside gene matches: 6. The CDR3 coding sequence is TGCGCCAGCGCAACAGGGGGCGGGTACAATGAGCAGTTCTTC. It translates to CASATGGGYNEQFF. Full variable domain (rest looked up from reference TRBV5-1 and TRBJ2-1): KAGVTQTPRYLIKTRGQQVTLSCSPISGHRSVSWYQQTPGQGLQFLFEYFSETQRNKGNFPGRFSGRQFSNSRSEMNVSTLELGDSALYLCASATGGGYNEQFFGPGTRLTVL.

In this sample, this clonotype turned up many times. This chain uses TRBV24-1 with TRBJ1-2; D not certain. V lost 1 base, J lost 2 bases, and 7 bases lay in between. The CDR3 totals 14 residues. Germline V gene lookup returns CDR1 KGHDR and CDR2 SFDVKD. Written as DNA, the CDR3 is TGTGCCACCAGTGATTTTAAGACCAACTATGGCTACACCTTC. Encoded protein: CATSDFKTNYGYTF.

This clonotype has a handful of counts. The chain joins TRBV27 to TRBJ1-2; no clear D gene. Per the germline V gene, CDR1 is MNHEY and CDR2 is SMNVEV (reference sequence). V lost 0 bases and J 0 bases, leaving 11 bases between the germline ends. There are 16 residues in the CDR3. The DNA of the CDR3 is TGTGCCAGCAGTTTATCACGGGGTGGCTCTAACTATGGCTACACCTTC. Protein: CASSLSRGGSNYGYTF.

This clonotype came up once. The gene calls are TRBV6-5 and TRBJ2-3, with D possibly being TRBD2 (5 bases). Trimming shortened V by 3 bases and J by 5 bases, and 9 bases separated the two germline ends. The CDR3 consists of 13 residues. The germline CDR1 and CDR2 sequences are MNHEY and SVGAGI. The CDR3 protein is CASSYREGDTQYF. The CDR3 DNA reads as TGTGCCAGCAGTTATCGAGAGGGAGATACGCAGTATTTT.

This sequence joins TRBV7-9 and TRBJ1-4, with unresolved D. Germline CDR1 and CDR2: SEHNR and FQNEAQ (reference sequence). The CDR3 contains 13 residues. V lost 0 bases, J lost 8 bases, and 7 bases lay in between. The CDR3 DNA is TGTGCCAGCAGCTTAGCGAACAGCGAAAAACTGTTTTTT. Protein product: CASSLANSEKLFF.

There are many counts of this clonotype. This sequence joins TRBV6-1 and TRBJ2-7; no firm D call. The germline V gene encodes CDR1 MNHNS and CDR2 SASEGT. Trimming left V 5 bases short and J 2 bases short, with 10 bases between. This CDR3 comprises 13 residues. The CDR3 coding sequence is TGTGCCAGCAGTCGGTCCCCTCCCTACGAGCAGTACTTC. Translated, it gives CASSRSPPYEQYF.

The chain joins TRBV5-1 to TRBJ2-3, with D perhaps matching TRBD1 (6 bases). The V end was cut by 4 bases, the J end by 3 bases, with 18 bases between. This CDR3 comprises 16 residues. Germline V gives CDR1 SGHRS, CDR2 YFSETQ. The DNA of the CDR3 is TGCGCCAGCAGCCTGAGACAGGTCCTGGGGACAGATACGCAGTATTTT. Translation gives CASSLRQVLGTDTQYF.

This clonotype showed up just a few times. V and J are TRBV7-2 and TRBJ1-5; unclear D gene. Trimming took off 5 bases at V and 4 bases at J, with 12 bases between the two ends. Germline V CDR1 and CDR2: SGHTA, FQGNSA. This CDR3 has 14 amino acids. DNA for the CDR3: TGTGCCAGCAGCCCCTACCGGGAGAATCAGCCCCAGCATTTT. Amino acids: CASSPYRENQPQHF.

This clonotype was counted many times. DNA of the CDR3: TGCGCCAGCAGCTTGGAGGGGGATTGGCACAACTATGGCTACACCTTC. Its translation is CASSLEGDWHNYGYTF. The chain combines TRBV5-1 with TRBJ1-2, with D tentatively TRBD1 (6 bases). The V and J ends lost 0 bases and 2 bases respectively, with 14 bases between them. Germline V lookup: CDR1 SGHRS, CDR2 YFSETQ. The CDR3 has 16 amino acids.

In its sample, this clonotype was seen a few times. This chain links TRBV4-3 with TRBJ1-2, with no clear D. The germline CDR1 and CDR2 sequences are LGHNA and YSLEER. V was shortened by 0 bases and J by 4 bases, with 9 bases between the two germline ends. The CDR3 consists of 14 residues. The CDR3 is CASSQDETVYGYTF. CDR3 bases: TGCGCCAGCAGCCAAGATGAAACAGTCTATGGCTACACCTTC.

This clonotype was seen a handful of times. The chain has TRBV5-1 and TRBJ2-2; D gene ambiguous. Germline V lookup: CDR1 SGHRS, CDR2 YFSETQ. V was shortened by 0 bases and J by 4 bases, with 7 bases between the two germline ends. This CDR3 is 14 amino acids long. In DNA, the CDR3 is TGCGCCAGCAGCTTGGAAACAGCCACCGGGGAGCTGTTTTTT. Protein: CASSLETATGELFF.